This TCR beta chain was recorded in a study of CD8 T cells in ankylosing spondylitis. Regarding the study as a whole: Seemingly characteristic of ankylosing spondylitis blood was a TCR beta motif consisting of roughly 8 highly homologous variants. Researchers reportedly found disease-linked clones significantly enriched in matched ankylosing spondylitis synovial fluid. Some of the motif variants had earlier been found in reactive arthritis patients' fluid and blood. Researchers report that disease-linked clones proved CD8+ and relatively rare in peripheral blood.

Construction of TCR beta libraries was performed using quantitative 5'-RACE with molecular barcodes. TCRdb processed the 5' RACE reads anew with MiXCR; each CDR3 protein has one entry. Among about 390,000 distinct CDR3 sequences, 20% to 25% were seen once, and the ten largest hold approximately 16%. To note about this clonotype: Its antigen is unknown.

Sequencing input: blood, either unsorted or a sorted T cell fraction (not recorded which). The sequence derives from a male donor with ankylosing spondylitis.

The CDR3 reads CASSLERETYEQYF. CDR3 DNA: TGCGCCAGCAGCTTGGAACGGGAGACGTACGAGCAGTACTTC. The chain is built from TRBV5-1 and TRBJ2-7, with a possible D match to TRBD2 (6 bases). CDR3 length: 14 residues. With 0 bases removed from V and 4 bases from J, the gap between germline ends came to 11 bases. The germline CDR1 and CDR2 sequences are SGHRS and YFSETQ.